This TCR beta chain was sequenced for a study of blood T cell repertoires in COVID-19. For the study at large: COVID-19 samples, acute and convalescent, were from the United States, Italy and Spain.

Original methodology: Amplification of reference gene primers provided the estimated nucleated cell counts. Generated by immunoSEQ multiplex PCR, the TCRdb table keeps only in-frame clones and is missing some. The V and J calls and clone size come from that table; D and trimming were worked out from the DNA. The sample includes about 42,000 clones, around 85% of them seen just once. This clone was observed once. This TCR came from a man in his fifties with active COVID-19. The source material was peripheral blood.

CDR3 region: CASSESRITDTQYF. The CDR3 DNA follows: TGTGCCAGCAGTGAATCCAGGATCACAGATACGCAGTATTTT. The chain recombines TRBV2 with TRBJ2-3, with D unresolved. The CDR3 covers 14 residues. V dropped 2 bases and J dropped 2 bases, with 8 bases sitting between them. Germline CDR1 and CDR2: SNHLY and FYNNEI.